Sequencing of this T cell receptor (beta chain) was carried out in a study of beta chain features in type 1 diabetes. Study findings and constraints: Moderately but significantly shorter TCRB CDR3s were found in Type 1 diabetes patients in all four CD4+ subsets.

J was trimmed by 4 bases and V by 5 bases; bases with no gene match: 12. The germline V gene has CDR1 SGHTA and CDR2 FQGNSA. The CDR3 length is 17 residues. Comment on this clone: Antigen unknown.

Reverse transcribing all isolated RNA meant expressed TCRB transcripts were sequenced. The protocol was immunoSEQ multiplex PCR, while the TCRdb copy is restricted to in-frame clones and leaves out a portion. The table shows more than 300,000 clones, with around 9.7% occurring only once. This clonotype was obtained from a man younger than 45 with type 1 diabetes. Sequenced input: central memory CD4+ T cells from blood. The V and J genes are TRBV7-2 and TRBJ2-1, with 9 bases lining up with TRBD1. The CDR3 bases are TGTGCCAGCAGCCCGCCTCTCCGGGACAGGGCTTACAATGAGCAGTTCTTC. It specifies CASSPPLRDRAYNEQFF.